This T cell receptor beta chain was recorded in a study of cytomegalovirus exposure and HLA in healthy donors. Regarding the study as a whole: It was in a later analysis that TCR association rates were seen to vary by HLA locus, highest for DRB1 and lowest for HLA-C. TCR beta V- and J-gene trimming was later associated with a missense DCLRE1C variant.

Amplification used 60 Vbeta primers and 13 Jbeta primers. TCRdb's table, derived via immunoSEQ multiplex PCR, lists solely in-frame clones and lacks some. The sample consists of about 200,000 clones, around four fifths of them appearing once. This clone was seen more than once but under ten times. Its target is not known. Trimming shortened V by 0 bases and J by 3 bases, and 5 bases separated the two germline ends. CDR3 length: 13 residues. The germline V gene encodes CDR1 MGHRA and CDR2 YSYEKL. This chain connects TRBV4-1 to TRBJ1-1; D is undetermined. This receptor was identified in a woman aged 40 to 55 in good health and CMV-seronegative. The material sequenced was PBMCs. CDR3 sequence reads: CASSQDRYTEAFF. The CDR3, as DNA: TGCGCCAGCAGCCAAGACAGATACACTGAAGCTTTCTTT.